These T cell receptor beta chains were read from a single sample in a study of tumor-infiltrating lymphocytes in localized non-small cell lung cancer. Clones were sequenced by immunoSEQ multiplex PCR, and TCRdb holds only the in-frame ones, with some missing. The sample records 15,000 to 16,000 clones, approximately 69% being singletons. The sample comprised lung tumor tissue. These receptors came from a human donor with non-small cell lung cancer. The conserved cysteine and the conserved F or W are not part of the CDR3 here. D genes are given only for firm matches.

j_gene: TRBJ2-1
d_gene: TRBD2
v_gene: TRBV6-4
CDR3aa: ASSDLAGGREQF

j_gene: TRBJ2-7
d_gene: NA
v_gene: TRBV6-1
CDR3aa: ASSEYEAPYEQY

j_gene: TRBJ2-7
d_gene: NA
v_gene: TRBV7-2
CDR3aa: ASSFGGRGEQY

j_gene: TRBJ2-5
d_gene: NA
v_gene: TRBV11-2
CDR3aa: ASSLGGRDSETQY

j_gene: TRBJ1-2
d_gene: NA
v_gene: TRBV9
CDR3aa: ASSVGVAGRVGYT

j_gene: TRBJ2-7
d_gene: NA
v_gene: TRBV5-1
CDR3aa: ASSLNGLDLSEQY

j_gene: TRBJ2-1
d_gene: TRBD2
v_gene: TRBV29-1
CDR3aa: SVGLAGLI

j_gene: TRBJ1-6
d_gene: NA
v_gene: TRBV30
CDR3aa: AWSVDTMNSPLH

j_gene: TRBJ1-3
d_gene: NA
v_gene: TRBV11-2
CDR3aa: ASSSDVDTIY

j_gene: TRBJ2-2
d_gene: NA
v_gene: TRBV29-1
CDR3aa: SVEDAGGELF

j_gene: TRBJ2-6
d_gene: NA
v_gene: TRBV6-1
CDR3aa: ASSGGSAGANVLT

j_gene: TRBJ2-7
d_gene: TRBD2
v_gene: TRBV30
CDR3aa: AWGRAGGNSYEQY

j_gene: TRBJ1-1
d_gene: NA
v_gene: TRBV6-4
CDR3aa: ASSDSAEDTEAF

j_gene: TRBJ2-2
d_gene: TRBD1
v_gene: TRBV7-9
CDR3aa: ASSLGQGLVAGELF

j_gene: TRBJ1-4
d_gene: TRBD1
v_gene: TRBV9
CDR3aa: ASSLQGATNEKLF

j_gene: TRBJ2-7
d_gene: TRBD2
v_gene: TRBV5-4
CDR3aa: ASSVGTSGRTYEQY

j_gene: TRBJ2-1
d_gene: NA
v_gene: TRBV18
CDR3aa: ASSPPQLLLGNEQF

j_gene: TRBJ2-7
d_gene: TRBD2
v_gene: TRBV19
CDR3aa: ASSTGLAGGIYELY

j_gene: TRBJ1-2
d_gene: NA
v_gene: TRBV28
CDR3aa: ASTRTEYGYT

j_gene: TRBJ2-2
d_gene: NA
v_gene: TRBV19
CDR3aa: ASSSRQNTGELF

j_gene: TRBJ2-3
d_gene: NA
v_gene: TRBV11-2
CDR3aa: ASRVGTNQY

j_gene: TRBJ1-2
d_gene: NA
v_gene: TRBV11-2
CDR3aa: ASSRGYGYT

j_gene: TRBJ1-1
d_gene: TRBD1
v_gene: TRBV5-4
CDR3aa: ASSSPGQGRREAF

j_gene: TRBJ1-1
d_gene: NA
v_gene: TRBV6-5
CDR3aa: ASSHRGPNTEAF

j_gene: TRBJ2-7
d_gene: TRBD2
v_gene: TRBV5-1
CDR3aa: ASSLGGLEFGGMDEQY

j_gene: TRBJ2-1
d_gene: TRBD2
v_gene: TRBV6-4
CDR3aa: ASSLAGEGNEQF

j_gene: TRBJ2-1
d_gene: NA
v_gene: TRBV27
CDR3aa: ASSLFIRAGQGNEQF

j_gene: TRBJ2-7
d_gene: NA
v_gene: TRBV13
CDR3aa: ASTSGSGTYEQY

j_gene: TRBJ2-7
d_gene: NA
v_gene: TRBV27
CDR3aa: ASSWGTESSYEQY

j_gene: TRBJ2-5
d_gene: NA
v_gene: TRBV7-9
CDR3aa: ASSLGGTPYQETQY

j_gene: TRBJ2-7
d_gene: NA
v_gene: TRBV19
CDR3aa: ATYEQY

j_gene: TRBJ2-7
d_gene: NA
v_gene: TRBV5-1
CDR3aa: ASSWLGGPYEQY

j_gene: TRBJ2-1
d_gene: NA
v_gene: TRBV6-5
CDR3aa: ASTERGATYNEQF

j_gene: TRBJ2-1
d_gene: TRBD2
v_gene: TRBV14
CDR3aa: ASSQAVRTSGRNEQF

j_gene: TRBJ2-1
d_gene: TRBD2
v_gene: TRBV19
CDR3aa: ASSTGLAGGGEQF

j_gene: TRBJ2-3
d_gene: NA
v_gene: TRBV29-1
CDR3aa: SVDVGTDTQY

j_gene: TRBJ2-6
d_gene: NA
v_gene: TRBV30
CDR3aa: AWTNSGANVLT

j_gene: TRBJ2-1
d_gene: NA
v_gene: TRBV19
CDR3aa: ASREDGAWTHEQF

j_gene: TRBJ1-1
d_gene: NA
v_gene: TRBV30
CDR3aa: AWSRWGRAF

j_gene: TRBJ1-1
d_gene: TRBD1
v_gene: TRBV28
CDR3aa: ASSPPDRKGAEAF

j_gene: TRBJ2-3
d_gene: NA
v_gene: TRBV28
CDR3aa: ASSPPGHPQGTDTQY

j_gene: TRBJ1-3
d_gene: NA
v_gene: TRBV30
CDR3aa: AWRRKDSSGNTIY

j_gene: TRBJ1-1
d_gene: NA
v_gene: TRBV7-3
CDR3aa: ASSSDRRTEAF

j_gene: TRBJ2-2
d_gene: NA
v_gene: TRBV19
CDR3aa: ASADANTGELF

j_gene: TRBJ2-1
d_gene: NA
v_gene: TRBV6-5
CDR3aa: ASSRQSSYNEQF

j_gene: TRBJ2-1
d_gene: NA
v_gene: TRBV18
CDR3aa: ASSPPRETGQGREQF